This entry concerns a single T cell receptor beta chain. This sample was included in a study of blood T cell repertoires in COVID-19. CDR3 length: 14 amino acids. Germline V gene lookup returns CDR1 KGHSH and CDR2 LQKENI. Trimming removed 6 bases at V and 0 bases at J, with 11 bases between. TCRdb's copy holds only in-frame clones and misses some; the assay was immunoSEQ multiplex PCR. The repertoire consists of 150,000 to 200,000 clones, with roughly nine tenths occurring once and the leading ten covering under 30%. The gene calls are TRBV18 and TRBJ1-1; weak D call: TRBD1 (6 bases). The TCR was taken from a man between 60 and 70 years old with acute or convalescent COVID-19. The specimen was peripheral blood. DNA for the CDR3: TGTGCCAGCTCCTTAGACAGGATGAACACTGAAGCTTTCTTT. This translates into CASSLDRMNTEAFF.